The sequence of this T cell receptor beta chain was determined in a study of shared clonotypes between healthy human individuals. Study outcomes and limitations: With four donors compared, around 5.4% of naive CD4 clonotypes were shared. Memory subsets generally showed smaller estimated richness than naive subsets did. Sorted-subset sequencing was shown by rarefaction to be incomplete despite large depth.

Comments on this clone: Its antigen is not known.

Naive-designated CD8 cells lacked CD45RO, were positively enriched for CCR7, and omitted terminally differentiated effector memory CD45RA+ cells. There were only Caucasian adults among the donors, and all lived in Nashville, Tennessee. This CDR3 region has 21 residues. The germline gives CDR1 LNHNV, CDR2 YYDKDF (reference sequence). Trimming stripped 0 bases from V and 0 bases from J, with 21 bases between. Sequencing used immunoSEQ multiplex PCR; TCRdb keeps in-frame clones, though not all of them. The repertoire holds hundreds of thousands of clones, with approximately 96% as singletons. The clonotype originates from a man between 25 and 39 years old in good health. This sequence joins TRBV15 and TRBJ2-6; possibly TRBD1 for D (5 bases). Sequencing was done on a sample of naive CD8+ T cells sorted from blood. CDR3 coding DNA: TGTGCCACCAGCAGAGATGCGTTTAGGGGCAGGGAACGCTCTGGGGCCAACGTCCTGACTTTC. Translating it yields CATSRDAFRGRERSGANVLTF. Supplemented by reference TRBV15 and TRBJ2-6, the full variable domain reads DAMVIQNPRYQVTQFGKPVTLSCSQTLNHNVMYWYQQKSSQAPKLLFHYYDKDFNNEADTPDNFQSRRPNTSFCFLDIRSPGLGDTAMYLCATSRDAFRGRERSGANVLTFGAGSRLTVL.